The T cell receptor beta chain under discussion was sequenced for a study of blood T cell repertoires in COVID-19. Looking at the study overall: From T cells, B-cell-depleted T cells, or PBMCs came the material, which was cDNA or gDNA.

As originally analysed: Scientists estimated how many nucleated cells there were by amplifying reference gene primers. Some clones are missing from TCRdb's copy, which holds only in-frame ones; the method was immunoSEQ multiplex PCR. The DNA was the basis for D and trimming; V, J and clone size are from that table. This table holds under 100,000 clones, 70% to 90% found once. V lost 6 bases and J lost 7, with 9 bases in between. The germline V gene encodes CDR1 MGHDK and CDR2 SYGVNS. The CDR3 has 12 residues. This clonotype was sampled from a man aged 45-65 years with acute or convalescent COVID-19. V is TRBV25-1 and J is TRBJ1-4, with D possibly TRBD1 on 6 matching bases. The sample consisted of peripheral blood. The CDR3 bases are TGTGCCAGCAGATTCAGGGGTGAAAAACTGTTTTTT. The encoded protein is CASRFRGEKLFF.